One TCR beta chain is described in this entry. CDR3 size: 11 residues. Germline values: CDR1 MNHEY, CDR2 SMNVEV (reference sequence). V lost 3 bases, J lost 5 bases, and 4 bases lay in between. This sample stems from a study of T cell changes during pregnancy in multiple sclerosis. The table came from immunoSEQ multiplex PCR; TCRdb's copy has only in-frame clones and leaves some out. The table lists roughly 60,000 clones, 96% of them singletons, with 2% to 2.5% in the top ten. Specimen: CD8+ T cells from peripheral blood mononuclear cells, collected after pregnancy. The V call is TRBV27, the J call TRBJ2-5, with unresolved D. This receptor was identified in a female donor with multiple sclerosis, enrolled in a pregnancy study. The CDR3 spells CASSFRETQYF. The CDR3 DNA follows: TGTGCCAGCAGTTTCAGGGAGACCCAGTACTTC.